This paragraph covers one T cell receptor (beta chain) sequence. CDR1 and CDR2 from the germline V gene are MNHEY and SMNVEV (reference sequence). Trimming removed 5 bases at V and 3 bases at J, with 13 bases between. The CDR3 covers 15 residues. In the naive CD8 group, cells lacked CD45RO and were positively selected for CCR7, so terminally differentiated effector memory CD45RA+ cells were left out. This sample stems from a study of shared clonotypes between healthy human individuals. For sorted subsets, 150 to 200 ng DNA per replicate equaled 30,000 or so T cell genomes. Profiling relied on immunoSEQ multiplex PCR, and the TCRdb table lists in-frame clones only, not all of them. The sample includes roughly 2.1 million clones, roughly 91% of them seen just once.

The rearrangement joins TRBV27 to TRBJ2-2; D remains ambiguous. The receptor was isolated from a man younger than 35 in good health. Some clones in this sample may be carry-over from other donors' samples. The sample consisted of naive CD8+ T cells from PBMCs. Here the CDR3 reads CASSGYPGDTGELFF. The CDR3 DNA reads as TGTGCCAGCAGTGGCTACCCAGGAGACACCGGGGAGCTGTTTTTT.